Only a few counts were recorded for the clone carrying this TCR beta chain. The sample originates from a study of blood T cell repertoires in COVID-19. Whole-study context: Some COVID-19 samples were acute and others convalescent; all came from the United States, Italy and Spain. T cells, B-cell-depleted T cells, or PBMCs provided the cDNA or gDNA that served as material.

Per the original methods: Nucleated cell number was recorded as an estimate derived from reference gene primer amplification. Libraries were prepared by immunoSEQ multiplex PCR; TCRdb keeps only in-frame clonotypes and omits some of them. The V and J calls and clone size are taken from that table; D and trimming were inferred from the DNA. The sample has some 200,000 clones; around 76% are singletons. This TCR derives from a woman aged 45-59 years with active or convalescent COVID-19. Input material: peripheral blood.

The CDR3 DNA reads TGTGCCAGCAGCCGGCGGGGGGAAGCGAATGAAAAACTGTTTTTT. This sequence encodes CASSRRGEANEKLFF. The V call is TRBV3-1 (or the pseudogene TRBV3-2), the J call TRBJ1-4; possible D gene TRBD1, 5 bases. The length of the CDR3 is 15 residues. Trimming removed 4 bases from V and 5 bases from J, with 14 bases in between. The germline V gene encodes CDR1 LGHDT and CDR2 YNNKEL (reference sequence).